The clone carrying this T cell receptor (beta chain) was seen only a few times. Its specificity is not known. This entry is derived from a study of cytomegalovirus exposure and HLA in healthy donors. PCR amplification relied on 60 Vbeta primers (plus 13 Jbeta primers). Clones were sequenced by immunoSEQ multiplex PCR, and TCRdb holds only the in-frame ones, with some missing. The data show approximately 140,000 clones, roughly 80% seen once. Study conclusions and caveats: From TCR beta sequences, most subjects' HLA-A and HLA-B alleles were reportedly predicted accurately. Diagnosis of cytomegalovirus status made by the classifier reportedly showed high specificity and sensitivity. A later analysis linked a missense variant in DCLRE1C to the trimming of TCR beta V and J genes. The study designated 160 or so TCR beta chains cytomegalovirus-associated.

V trimming: 3 bases; J trimming: 6 bases; junction bases outside the gene matches: 9. The CDR3 runs 16 residues. CDR1 and CDR2 from the germline V gene are ENHRY and SYGVKD. The TCR originated in a man between 40 and 49 years old in good health and CMV-seropositive. The sequenced sample consisted of PBMCs. V gene TRBV10-3 combines with J gene TRBJ2-2; 8 nucleotides agree with TRBD2. The CDR3 loop is CAISEKSGSLSGELFF. Here the CDR3 DNA reads TGTGCCATCAGTGAAAAGAGCGGGAGTTTATCCGGGGAGCTGTTTTTT.